The clone carrying this T cell receptor beta chain appeared a few times. What it binds is unknown. Reverse transcribed after extraction, RNA yielded cDNA as the sequencing template. Data came from immunoSEQ multiplex PCR; TCRdb stores just in-frame clones and leaves some out. The table shows approximately 150,000 clones, with around 57% occurring only once. The data were taken from a study of CD8+ T cells in alopecia areata. Study-level findings and limits: Alopecia totalis/universalis scalp especially showed more expanded CD8+ clones than normal scalp.

This CDR3 is 13 amino acids long. With 6 bases removed from V and 0 bases from J, the gap between germline ends came to 10 bases. Looked up from germline, CDR1 is SQVTM and CDR2 is ANQGSEA. The sample consisted of CD4+ T cells sorted from blood. The source is a human donor in good health. This chain links TRBV29-1 with TRBJ2-3, with D hard to call. The chain's CDR3 is CSVEVVSTDTQYF. CDR3 nucleotides: TGCAGCGTAGAGGTGGTTAGCACAGATACGCAGTATTTT.